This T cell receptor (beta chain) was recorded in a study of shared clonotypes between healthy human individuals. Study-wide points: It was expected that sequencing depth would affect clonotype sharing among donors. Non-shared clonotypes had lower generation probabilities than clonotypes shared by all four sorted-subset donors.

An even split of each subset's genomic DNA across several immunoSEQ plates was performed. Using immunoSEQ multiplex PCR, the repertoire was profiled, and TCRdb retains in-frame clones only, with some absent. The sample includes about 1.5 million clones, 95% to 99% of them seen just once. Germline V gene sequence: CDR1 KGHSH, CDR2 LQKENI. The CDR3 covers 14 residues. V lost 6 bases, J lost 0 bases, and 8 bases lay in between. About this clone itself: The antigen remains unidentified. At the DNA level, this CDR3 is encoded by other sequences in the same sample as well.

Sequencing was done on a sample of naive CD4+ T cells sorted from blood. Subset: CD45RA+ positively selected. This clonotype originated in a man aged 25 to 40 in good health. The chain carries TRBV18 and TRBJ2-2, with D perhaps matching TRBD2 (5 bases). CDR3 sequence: CASSPRANTGELFF. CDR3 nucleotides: TGTGCCAGCTCGCCGAGGGCGAACACCGGGGAGCTGTTTTTT. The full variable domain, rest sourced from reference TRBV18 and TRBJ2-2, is NAGVMQNPRHLVRRRGQEARLRCSPMKGHSHVYWYRQLPEEGLKFMVYLQKENIIDESGMPKERFSAEFPKEGPSILRIQQVVRGDSAAYFCASSPRANTGELFFGEGSRLTVL.